One and the same sample provided the 18 T cell receptor beta chains below, sequenced in a study of post-analysis software for immune sequencing data. General study findings and limits: Patients used several TRBV segments, including TRBV5-6, TRBV5-1 and TRBV20-1, more often than controls.

Unique-molecular-identifier-tagged TCR beta cDNA libraries were used. TCRdb fed the PCR reads into MiXCR, producing one record per CDR3 protein. Of 750,000 to 950,000 distinct CDR3 sequences in the sample, around 46% were seen once. These TCRs are of unknown antigen specificity. The sequenced material came from blood. The receptors shown here come from a girl aged 5 to 17 with multiple sclerosis.

This rearrangement joins TRBV20-1 to TRBJ2-3, with D unresolved. CDR1 and CDR2 from the germline V gene are DFQATT and SNEGSKA (reference sequence). Between the trimmed V and J ends, which lost 3 bases and 4 bases, there was a span of 8 bases. This CDR3 has 12 residues. The CDR3 sequence: CSARGVADTQYF. CDR3 nucleotides: TGCAGTGCTAGGGGTGTGGCAGATACGCAGTATTTT.

The genes are TRBV27 and TRBJ2-5, with TRBD1 as a possible D gene (6 bases). Trimming took off 4 bases at V and 2 bases at J, with 14 bases between the two ends. CDR1 is MNHEY, CDR2 SMNVEV, per germline (reference sequence). This CDR3 region has 15 residues. This CDR3 reads CASSWTARLQETQYF. CDR3 nucleotides: TGTGCCAGCAGTTGGACAGCCAGGCTTCAAGAGACCCAGTACTTC.

This clonotype was picked up a small number of times. The V call is TRBV18, the J call TRBJ2-3; a weak D match, TRBD2 (5 bases). V was shortened by 6 bases and J by 5 bases, with 15 bases between the two germline ends. CDR1 and CDR2 (germline): KGHSH, LQKENI. The CDR3 length is 14 residues. For the CDR3, the DNA is TGTGCCAGCTCCCCTGCTACTAGGAAAGATACGCAGTATTTT. Protein sequence: CASSPATRKDTQYF.

The chain recombines TRBV5-1 with TRBJ2-7; D possibly corresponds to TRBD1 (5 bases). Trimming removed 0 bases at V and 6 bases at J, with 13 bases between. This CDR3 spans 14 amino acids. The germline V gene encodes CDR1 SGHRS and CDR2 YFSETQ. CDR3 sequence: CASSLASLQGEQYF. The CDR3 DNA follows: TGCGCCAGCAGCTTGGCCAGCTTGCAGGGCGAGCAGTACTTC.

In its sample, this clonotype was seen a few times. The chain couples TRBV6-1 to TRBJ2-5, with TRBD1 as a possible D gene (6 bases). The closer fit of TRBJ2-7 to the DNA end suggests the J call may be wrong. The CDR3 contains 16 residues. Germline-derived CDR1 and CDR2 are MNHNS and SASEGT. Written as DNA, the CDR3 is TGTGCCAGCAGTGAAGCCGGGTGGGGGCCATTGGACGAGCAGTACTTC. It translates to CASSEAGWGPLDEQYF.

The chain carries TRBV29-1 and TRBJ2-4, with D possibly TRBD2 on 6 matching bases. The DNA end is more similar to TRBJ2-7, so the J call may be wrong. This CDR3 contains 13 residues. Germline lookup yields CDR1 SQVTM and CDR2 ANQGSEA. CDR3 amino acids: CSGRETEAYEQYF. The CDR3 DNA reads TGCAGCGGGAGGGAGACAGAGGCCTACGAGCAGTACTTC.

The V gene is TRBV20-1, the J gene TRBJ1-5; D ambiguous. The length of the CDR3 is 13 residues. The V gene lost 6 bases and the J gene lost 3 bases, with 12 bases spanning the gap. The germline gives CDR1 DFQATT, CDR2 SNEGSKA (reference sequence). Written as DNA, the CDR3 is TGCAGTGCGATACGGGGAATCAATCAGCCCCAGCATTTT. Translated: CSAIRGINQPQHF.

The chain links TRBV12-3 or TRBV12-4 to TRBJ1-5; weak D call: TRBD1 (5 bases). V dropped 0 bases and J dropped 6 bases, with 9 bases sitting between them. The CDR3 has 14 amino acids. DNA of the CDR3: TGTGCCAGCAGTTTAGCTAGGGGTGGTCAGCCCCAGCATTTT. Translated, it gives CASSLARGGQPQHF.

J is TRBJ2-7 and V is TRBV6-5; TRBD1 aligns across 10 bases. The CDR3 is made up of 14 amino acids. Germline CDR1 reads MNHEY; CDR2 reads SVGAGI. The trim removed 7 bases at V and 6 bases at J, leaving 9 bases unmatched. The CDR3 nucleotides are TGTGCCAGCACTCGGGACAGGGGCGCCCTCGAGCAGTACTTC. As protein: CASTRDRGALEQYF.

The chain recombines TRBV3-1 with TRBJ2-4, with D hard to call. The J call is uncertain, as TRBJ2-7 better fits the DNA end. Germline loops: CDR1 LGHDT, CDR2 YNNKEL (reference sequence). This CDR3 spans 14 amino acids. The chain's CDR3 is CASSPHSTTGEQYF. Written as DNA, the CDR3 is TGTGCCAGCAGCCCACATTCGACGACCGGCGAGCAGTACTTC.

Only a few counts were recorded for this clonotype. This sequence joins TRBV9 and TRBJ2-1; TRBD2 agrees at 8 bases. Germline V gene sequence: CDR1 SGDLS, CDR2 YYNGEE. The CDR3 consists of 16 residues. V shed 4 bases and J 8 bases; nucleotides not matched to a gene: 14. CDR3 region: CASSSTLVAGFYEQFF. The CDR3 DNA reads TGTGCCAGCAGCTCGACCTTGGTAGCGGGATTCTATGAGCAGTTCTTC. The whole variable domain, filled in from reference TRBV9 and TRBJ2-1, reads DSGVTQTPKHLITATGQRVTLRCSPRSGDLSVYWYQQSLDQGLQFLIQYYNGEERAKGNILERFSAQQFPDLHSELNLSSLELGDSALYFCASSSTLVAGFYEQFFGPGTRLTVL.

This clonotype has just a few counts. The gene calls are TRBV6-6 and TRBJ2-1; TRBD2 matches at 15 bases. CDR1 MNHNY and CDR2 SVGAGI come from the germline V gene (reference sequence). V lost 5 bases, J lost 8 bases, and 10 bases stayed unmatched. The CDR3 has 17 residues. In DNA form, the CDR3 reads TGTGCCAGCAGTCCTTTCGGACTAGCGGGAGGGCCCCATGAGCAGTTCTTC. It encodes CASSPFGLAGGPHEQFF.

This clonotype came up a few times. The J gene is TRBJ2-5, the V gene TRBV7-3; D is possibly TRBD2 (5 bases). V lost 5 bases, J lost 4 bases, and 17 bases lay in between. In germline, CDR1 is SGHTA, CDR2 FQGTGA. The CDR3 has 15 amino acids. CDR3 region: CASSPTGFGGETQYF. Here the CDR3 DNA reads TGTGCCAGCAGCCCTACGGGCTTCGGAGGAGAGACCCAGTACTTC.

V is TRBV7-8 and J is TRBJ1-2, with 11 bases fitting TRBD1. Germline assignment: CDR1 SGHVS and CDR2 FQNEAQ. This CDR3 spans 15 amino acids. With 1 base clipped from V and 7 bases from J, the junction kept 5 bases outside the gene matches. Here the CDR3 DNA reads TGTGCCAGCAGCTTAGTGCGGGACAGGGGGGTTGGCTACACCTTC. This sequence encodes CASSLVRDRGVGYTF.

V is TRBV7-9 and J is TRBJ2-5; 7 bases match TRBD1. The J segment lost 3 bases and the V segment lost 5 bases, leaving 6 bases of the junction unmatched. CDR3 length: 14 residues. Germline loops: CDR1 SEHNR, CDR2 FQNEAQ (reference sequence). The CDR3 loop reads CASSDTGTEETQYF. The CDR3 DNA sequence: TGTGCCAGCAGCGATACCGGGACAGAAGAGACCCAGTACTTC.

This clonotype was detected only a few times. J is TRBJ2-7 and V is TRBV15; D remains unclear. The germline CDR1 and CDR2 sequences are LNHNV and YYDKDF (reference sequence). V was trimmed by 1 base and J by 0 bases, leaving 10 bases between them. The CDR3 is 15 amino acids. CDR3: CATSRGVASSYEQYF. CDR3 coding DNA: TGTGCCACCAGCAGAGGAGTGGCAAGCTCCTACGAGCAGTACTTC.

This clonotype was recorded a few times. The chain uses TRBV9 and TRBJ1-4; D might be TRBD1 (5 bases). Germline CDR1 SGDLS, CDR2 YYNGEE. There are 16 residues in the CDR3. V was clipped by 0 bases and J by 0 bases, with 9 bases between them. CDR3 nucleotide sequence: TGTGCCAGCAGCGTAGCTGGGGGAACAACTAATGAAAAACTGTTTTTT. This gives the protein CASSVAGGTTNEKLFF.

The J gene is TRBJ1-4, the V gene TRBV3-1; D is ambiguous. Germline V gene lookup returns CDR1 LGHDT and CDR2 YNNKEL (reference sequence). This CDR3 has 13 amino acids. V dropped 1 base and J dropped 11 bases, with 11 bases sitting between them. The CDR3 coding sequence is TGTGCCAGCAGCCAAGGGCCGATGAGGAAACTGTTTTTT. Protein product: CASSQGPMRKLFF.